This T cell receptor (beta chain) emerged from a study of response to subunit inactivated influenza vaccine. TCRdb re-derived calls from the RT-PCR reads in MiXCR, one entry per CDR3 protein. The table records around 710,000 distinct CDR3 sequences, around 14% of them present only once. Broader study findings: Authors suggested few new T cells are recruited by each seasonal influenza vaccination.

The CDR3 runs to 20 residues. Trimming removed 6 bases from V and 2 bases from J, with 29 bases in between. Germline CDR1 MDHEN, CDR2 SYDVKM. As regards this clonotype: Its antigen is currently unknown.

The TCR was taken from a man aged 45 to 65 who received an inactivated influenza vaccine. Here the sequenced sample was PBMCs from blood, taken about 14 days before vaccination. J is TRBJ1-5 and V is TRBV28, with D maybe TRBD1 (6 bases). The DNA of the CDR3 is TGTGCCAGCAGCTCCCTTCGGGGGGCCTTCGAGGGATCTGGCAATCAGCCCCAGCATTTT. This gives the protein CASSSLRGAFEGSGNQPQHF. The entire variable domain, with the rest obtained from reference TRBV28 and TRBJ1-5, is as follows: DVKVTQSSRYLVKRTGEKVFLECVQDMDHENMFWYRQDPGLGLRLIYFSYDVKMKEKGDIPEGYSVSREKKERFSLILESASTNQTSMYLCASSSLRGAFEGSGNQPQHFGDGTRLSIL.